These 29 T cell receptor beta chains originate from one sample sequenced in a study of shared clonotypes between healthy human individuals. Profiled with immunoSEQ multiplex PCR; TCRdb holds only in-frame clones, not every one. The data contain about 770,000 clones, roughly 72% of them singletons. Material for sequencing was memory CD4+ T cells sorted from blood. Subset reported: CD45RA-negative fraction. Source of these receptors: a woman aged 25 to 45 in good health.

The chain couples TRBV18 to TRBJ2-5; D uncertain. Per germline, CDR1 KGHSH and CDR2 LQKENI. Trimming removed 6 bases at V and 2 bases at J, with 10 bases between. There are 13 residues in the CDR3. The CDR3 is CASSTTVQETQYF. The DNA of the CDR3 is TGTGCCAGCTCTACGACCGTACAAGAGACCCAGTACTTC.

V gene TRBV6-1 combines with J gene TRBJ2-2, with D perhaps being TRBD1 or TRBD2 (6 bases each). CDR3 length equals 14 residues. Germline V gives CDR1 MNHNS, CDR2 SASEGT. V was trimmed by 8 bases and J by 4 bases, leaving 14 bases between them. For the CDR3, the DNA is TGTGCCAGCGGGATAAGGGGGGTCACCGGGGAGCTGTTTTTT. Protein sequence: CASGIRGVTGELFF.

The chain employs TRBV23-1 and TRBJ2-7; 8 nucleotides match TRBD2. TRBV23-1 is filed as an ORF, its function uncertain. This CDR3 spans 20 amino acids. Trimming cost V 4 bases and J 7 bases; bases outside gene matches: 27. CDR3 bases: TGCGCCAGCAGTCGAAAAATTGGGGCTATCCGGACGGGAGGGCCAAGGGAGCAGTACTTC. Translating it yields CASSRKIGAIRTGGPREQYF.

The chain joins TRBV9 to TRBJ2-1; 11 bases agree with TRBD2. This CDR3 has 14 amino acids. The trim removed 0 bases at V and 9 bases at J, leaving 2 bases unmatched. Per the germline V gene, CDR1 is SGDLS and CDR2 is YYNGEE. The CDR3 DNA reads TGTGCCAGCAGCGTAGATCTAGCGGGAGGTGAGCAGTTCTTC. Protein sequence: CASSVDLAGGEQFF.

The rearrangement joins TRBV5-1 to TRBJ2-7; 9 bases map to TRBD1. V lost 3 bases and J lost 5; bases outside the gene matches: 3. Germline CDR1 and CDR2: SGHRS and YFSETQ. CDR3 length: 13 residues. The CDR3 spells CASSSGTGNEQYF. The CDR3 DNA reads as TGCGCCAGCAGCTCCGGGACAGGGAACGAGCAGTACTTC.

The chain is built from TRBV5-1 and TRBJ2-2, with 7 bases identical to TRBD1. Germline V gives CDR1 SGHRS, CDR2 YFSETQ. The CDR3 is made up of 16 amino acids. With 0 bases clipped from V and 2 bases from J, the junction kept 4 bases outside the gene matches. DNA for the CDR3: TGCGCCAGCAGCTTGGATAGGGGGCCCAACACCGGGGAGCTGTTTTTT. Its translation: CASSLDRGPNTGELFF. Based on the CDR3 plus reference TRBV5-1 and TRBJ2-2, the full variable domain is KAGVTQTPRYLIKTRGQQVTLSCSPISGHRSVSWYQQTPGQGLQFLFEYFSETQRNKGNFPGRFSGRQFSNSRSEMNVSTLELGDSALYLCASSLDRGPNTGELFFGEGSRLTVL.

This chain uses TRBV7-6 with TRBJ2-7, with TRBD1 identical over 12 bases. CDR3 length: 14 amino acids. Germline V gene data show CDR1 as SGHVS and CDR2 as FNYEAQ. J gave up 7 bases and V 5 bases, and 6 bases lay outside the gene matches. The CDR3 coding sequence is TGTGCCAGCAGCCTGGGACAGGGGGCGTGGGAGCAGTACTTC. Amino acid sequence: CASSLGQGAWEQYF.

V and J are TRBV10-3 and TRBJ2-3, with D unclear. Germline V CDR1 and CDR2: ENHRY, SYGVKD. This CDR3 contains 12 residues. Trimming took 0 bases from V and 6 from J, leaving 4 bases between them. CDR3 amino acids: CAISESSDTQYF. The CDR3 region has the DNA TGTGCCATCAGTGAGTCTAGCGATACGCAGTATTTT.

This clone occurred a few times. The CDR3 sequence is CASSLGGDGAYEQYF. In nucleotides, the CDR3 is TGTGCCAGCTCACTAGGAGGGGACGGAGCCTACGAGCAGTACTTC. The chain carries TRBV18 and TRBJ2-7; tentatively, D is TRBD2 (6 bases). V lost 4 bases to trimming and J lost 2 bases, with 15 bases between them. CDR3 size: 15 residues. Germline V CDR1 and CDR2: KGHSH, LQKENI.

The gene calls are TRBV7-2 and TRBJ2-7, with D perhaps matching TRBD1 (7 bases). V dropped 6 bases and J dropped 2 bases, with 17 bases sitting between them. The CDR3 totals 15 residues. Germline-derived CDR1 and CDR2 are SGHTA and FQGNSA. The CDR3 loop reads CASRGGGTAAYEQYF. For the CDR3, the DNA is TGTGCCAGCAGGGGGGGCGGGACAGCAGCCTACGAGCAGTACTTC.

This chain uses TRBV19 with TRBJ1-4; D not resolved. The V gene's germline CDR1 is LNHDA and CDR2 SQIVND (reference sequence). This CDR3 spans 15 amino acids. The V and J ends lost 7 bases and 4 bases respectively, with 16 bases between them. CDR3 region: CASNPVGSDNEKLFF. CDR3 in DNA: TGTGCCAGTAACCCAGTTGGGTCCGATAATGAAAAACTGTTTTTT.

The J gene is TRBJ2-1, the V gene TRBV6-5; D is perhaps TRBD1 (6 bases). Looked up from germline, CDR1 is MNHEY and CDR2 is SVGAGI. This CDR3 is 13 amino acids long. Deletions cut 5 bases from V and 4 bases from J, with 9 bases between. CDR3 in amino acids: CASSTDRYNEQFF. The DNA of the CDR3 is TGTGCCAGCAGTACGGACAGATACAATGAGCAGTTCTTC.

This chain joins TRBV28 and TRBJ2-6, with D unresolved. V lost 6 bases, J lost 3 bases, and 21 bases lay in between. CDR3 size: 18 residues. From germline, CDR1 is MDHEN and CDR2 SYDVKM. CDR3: CASSSAAVEIFGANVLTF. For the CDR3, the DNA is TGTGCCAGCAGCTCCGCCGCAGTGGAAATCTTTGGGGCCAACGTCCTGACTTTC.

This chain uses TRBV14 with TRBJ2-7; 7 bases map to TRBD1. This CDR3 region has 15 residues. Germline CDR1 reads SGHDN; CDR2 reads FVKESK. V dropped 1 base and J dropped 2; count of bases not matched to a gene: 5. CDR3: CASSQGAGGPYEQYF. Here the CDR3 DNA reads TGTGCCAGCAGCCAAGGGGCAGGGGGTCCCTACGAGCAGTACTTC.

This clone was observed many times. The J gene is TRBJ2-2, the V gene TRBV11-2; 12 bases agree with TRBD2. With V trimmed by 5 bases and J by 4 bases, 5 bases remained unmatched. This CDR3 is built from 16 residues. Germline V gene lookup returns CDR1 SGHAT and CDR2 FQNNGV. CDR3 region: CASSPSGRGGTGELFF. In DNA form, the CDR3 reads TGTGCCAGCAGCCCTAGCGGGAGGGGGGGCACCGGGGAGCTGTTTTTT.

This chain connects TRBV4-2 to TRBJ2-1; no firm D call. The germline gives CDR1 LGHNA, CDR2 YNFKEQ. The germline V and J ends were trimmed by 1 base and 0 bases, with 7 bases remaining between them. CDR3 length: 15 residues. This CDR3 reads CASSQGSSSYNEQFF. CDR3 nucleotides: TGTGCCAGCAGCCAAGGCTCTAGCTCCTACAATGAGCAGTTCTTC.

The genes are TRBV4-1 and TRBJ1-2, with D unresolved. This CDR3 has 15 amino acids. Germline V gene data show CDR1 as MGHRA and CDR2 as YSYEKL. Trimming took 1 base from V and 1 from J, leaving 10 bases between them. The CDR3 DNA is TGCGCCAGCAGCCAAGTTGGTGCTAATAACTATGGCTACACCTTC. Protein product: CASSQVGANNYGYTF.

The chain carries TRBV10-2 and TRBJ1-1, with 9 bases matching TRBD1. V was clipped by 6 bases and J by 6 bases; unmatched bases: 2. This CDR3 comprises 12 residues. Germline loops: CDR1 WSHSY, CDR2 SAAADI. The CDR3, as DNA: TGCGCCAGCAGGGGACAGGGCTCTGAAGCTTTCTTT. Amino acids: CASRGQGSEAFF.

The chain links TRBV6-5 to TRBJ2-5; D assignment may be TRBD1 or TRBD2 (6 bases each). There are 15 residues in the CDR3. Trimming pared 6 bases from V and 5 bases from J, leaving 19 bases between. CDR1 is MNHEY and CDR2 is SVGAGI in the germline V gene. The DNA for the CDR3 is TGTGCCAGCAGGCAAAATAGCGGAGGGGGGGAGACCCAGTACTTC. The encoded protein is CASRQNSGGGETQYF.

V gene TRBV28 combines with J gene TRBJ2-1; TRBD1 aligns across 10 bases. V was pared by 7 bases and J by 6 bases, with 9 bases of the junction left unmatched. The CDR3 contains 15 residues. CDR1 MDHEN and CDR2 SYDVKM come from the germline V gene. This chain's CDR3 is CASIPGGTGANEQFF. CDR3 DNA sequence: TGTGCCAGCATCCCAGGGGGGACAGGGGCCAATGAGCAGTTCTTC.

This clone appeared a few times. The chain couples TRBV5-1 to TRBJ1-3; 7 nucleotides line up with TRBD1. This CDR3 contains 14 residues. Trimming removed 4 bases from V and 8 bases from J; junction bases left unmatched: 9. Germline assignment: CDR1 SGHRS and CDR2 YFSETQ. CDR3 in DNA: TGCGCCAGCAGCCCCCAGGGGGTTACAGACACCATATATTTT. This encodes CASSPQGVTDTIYF.

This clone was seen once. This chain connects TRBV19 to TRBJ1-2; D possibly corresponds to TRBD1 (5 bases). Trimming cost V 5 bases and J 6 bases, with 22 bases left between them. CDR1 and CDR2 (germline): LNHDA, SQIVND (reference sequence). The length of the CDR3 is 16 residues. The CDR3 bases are TGTGCCAGTAGTCCCCGGACAAGTTTCCTCTATCATGGCTACACCTTC. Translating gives CASSPRTSFLYHGYTF.

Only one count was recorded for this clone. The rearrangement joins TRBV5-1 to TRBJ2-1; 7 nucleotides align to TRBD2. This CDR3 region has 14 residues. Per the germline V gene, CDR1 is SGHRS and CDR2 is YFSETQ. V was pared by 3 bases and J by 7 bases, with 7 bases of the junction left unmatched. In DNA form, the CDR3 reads TGCGCCAGCAGCTGGGCGGGAGCAGGAAATGAGCAGTTCTTC. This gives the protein CASSWAGAGNEQFF.

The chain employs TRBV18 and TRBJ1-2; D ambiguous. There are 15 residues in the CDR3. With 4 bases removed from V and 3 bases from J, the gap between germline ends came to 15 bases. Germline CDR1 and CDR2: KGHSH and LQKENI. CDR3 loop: CASSRIEGGDYGYTF. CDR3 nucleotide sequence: TGTGCCAGCTCACGGATCGAGGGTGGGGACTATGGCTACACCTTC.

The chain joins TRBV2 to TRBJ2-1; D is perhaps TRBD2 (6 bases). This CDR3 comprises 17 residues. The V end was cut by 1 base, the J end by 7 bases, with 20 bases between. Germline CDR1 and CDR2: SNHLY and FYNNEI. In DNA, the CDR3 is TGTGCCAGCAGTGAAGGTTCGTGGGGGGAGAATAAAAATGAGCAGTTCTTC. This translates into CASSEGSWGENKNEQFF.

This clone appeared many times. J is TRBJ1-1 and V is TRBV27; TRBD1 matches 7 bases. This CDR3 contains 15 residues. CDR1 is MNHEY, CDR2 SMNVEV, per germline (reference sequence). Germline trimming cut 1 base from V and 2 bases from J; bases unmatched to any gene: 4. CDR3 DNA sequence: TGTGCCAGCAGTTTATTCGGGACAGCTAACACTGAAGCTTTCTTT. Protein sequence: CASSLFGTANTEAFF.

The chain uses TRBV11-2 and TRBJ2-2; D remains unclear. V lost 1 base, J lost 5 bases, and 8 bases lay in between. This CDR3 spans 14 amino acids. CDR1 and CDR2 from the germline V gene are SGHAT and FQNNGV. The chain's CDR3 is CASSLGLTTGELFF. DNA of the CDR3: TGTGCCAGCAGCTTAGGGCTTACGACCGGGGAGCTGTTTTTT.

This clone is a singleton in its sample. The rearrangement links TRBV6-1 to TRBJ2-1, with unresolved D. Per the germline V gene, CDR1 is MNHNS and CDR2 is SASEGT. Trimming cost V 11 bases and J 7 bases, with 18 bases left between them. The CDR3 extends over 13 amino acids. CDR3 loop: CASRQLRANEQFF. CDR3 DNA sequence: TGTGCCTCCCGACAACTCCGAGCTAATGAGCAGTTCTTC.

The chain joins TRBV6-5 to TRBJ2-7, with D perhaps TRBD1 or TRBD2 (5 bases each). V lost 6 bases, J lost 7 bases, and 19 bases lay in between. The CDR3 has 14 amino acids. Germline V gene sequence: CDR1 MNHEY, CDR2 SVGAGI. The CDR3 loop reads CASSSGTLKREQYF. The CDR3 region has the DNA TGTGCCAGCAGCTCCGGGACCTTAAAGAGGGAGCAGTACTTC.